Below are 30 T cell receptor beta chains sequenced from a single sample in a study of shared clonotypes between healthy human individuals. CD45RO negativity and positive selection for CCR7 defined naive CD8 cells, a population that excluded terminally differentiated effector memory CD45RA+ cells. Measured with immunoSEQ multiplex PCR; TCRdb has only the in-frame clones, and not every one. The sample shows millions of clones, approximately 94% of them seen only once. The specimen was naive CD8+ T cells from PBMCs. The receptors shown here come from a man between 18 and 35 years old in good health. Some clones in this sample may be carry-over from other donors' samples.

The chain links TRBV7-9 to TRBJ2-1, with no clear D. Germline V gene sequence: CDR1 SEHNR, CDR2 FQNEAQ (reference sequence). There are 15 residues in the CDR3. The V gene lost 2 bases and the J gene lost 6 bases, with 14 bases spanning the gap. The CDR3 DNA follows: TGTGCCAGCAGCTTACGTCCCTCACCTGGCAATGAGCAGTTCTTC. Amino acid sequence: CASSLRPSPGNEQFF. The variable domain in full, completed from reference TRBV7-9 and TRBJ2-1, reads DTGVSQNPRHKITKRGQNVTFRCDPISEHNRLYWYRQTLGQGPEFLTYFQNEAQLEKSRLLSDRFSAERPKGSFSTLEIQRTEQGDSAMYLCASSLRPSPGNEQFFGPGTRLTVL.

The rearrangement joins TRBV19 to TRBJ1-1; 9 bases line up with TRBD1. Germline V gene data show CDR1 as LNHDA and CDR2 as SQIVND (reference sequence). The CDR3 runs to 13 residues. J lost 5 bases, V lost 10 bases, and 8 bases had no gene match. The CDR3 spells CATSQGAHTEAFF. In nucleotides, the CDR3 is TGTGCCACGTCACAGGGGGCGCATACTGAAGCTTTCTTT.

The chain carries TRBV11-2 and TRBJ2-7; 10 nucleotides agree with TRBD2. In germline, CDR1 is SGHAT, CDR2 FQNNGV. V gave up 4 bases and J gave up 4 bases; unmatched junction bases: 19. This CDR3 region has 19 residues. The CDR3 protein is CASSSLSSGRADYLYEQYF. In DNA form, the CDR3 reads TGTGCCAGCAGCTCATTATCGAGCGGGAGGGCCGATTACCTATACGAGCAGTACTTC.

This clone occurred a few times. The chain carries TRBV9 and TRBJ1-1, with a weak D call TRBD1 (6 bases). V lost 0 bases, J lost 0 bases, and 15 bases lay in between. Germline V lookup: CDR1 SGDLS, CDR2 YYNGEE. The CDR3 sequence is 17 residues long. The CDR3 sequence: CASSVVRGSYMNTEAFF. The CDR3 region has the DNA TGTGCCAGCAGCGTAGTCAGGGGATCTTACATGAACACTGAAGCTTTCTTT.

This clone was seen only a few times. The rearrangement joins TRBV27 to TRBJ2-7; D gene unclear. V was clipped by 4 bases and J by 2 bases, with 9 bases between them. This CDR3 has 13 residues. Germline CDR1 reads MNHEY; CDR2 reads SMNVEV (reference sequence). The DNA for the CDR3 is TGTGCCAGCAGTTCCTCGGCGGCCTACGAGCAGTACTTC. Translating it yields CASSSSAAYEQYF.

The rearrangement uses TRBV28 and TRBJ2-7; 8 bases agree with TRBD2. Germline CDR1 MDHEN, CDR2 SYDVKM. V dropped 3 bases and J dropped 2; count of bases not matched to a gene: 9. The CDR3 length is 16 residues. The CDR3 coding sequence is TGTGCCAGCAGTTTCTCACCCAGCGGGAGAACCTACGAGCAGTACTTC. It translates to CASSFSPSGRTYEQYF.

A word on this clone: Other DNA sequences in this specimen translate into the identical CDR3. V and J are TRBV19 and TRBJ2-7, with 9 positions matching TRBD1. Losses at the gene ends were 3 bases for V and 0 bases for J; bases not matched to a gene: 3. The CDR3 contains 15 residues. In germline, CDR1 is LNHDA, CDR2 SQIVND (reference sequence). The CDR3 DNA reads TGTGCCAGTAGTATCGGGACAGGGAGCTCCTACGAGCAGTACTTC. Its translation: CASSIGTGSSYEQYF.

The V call is TRBV14, the J call TRBJ2-2; D not certain. Germline V lookup: CDR1 SGHDN, CDR2 FVKESK. The CDR3 has 11 amino acids. The germline V and J ends were trimmed by 7 bases and 5 bases, with 5 bases remaining between them. CDR3 loop: CASTQTGELFF. The CDR3 DNA reads TGTGCCAGCACTCAAACCGGGGAGCTGTTTTTT.

V is TRBV5-1 and J is TRBJ2-1; 7 bases are a match to TRBD1. CDR1 SGHRS and CDR2 YFSETQ come from the germline V gene. The CDR3 sequence is 13 residues long. J lost 6 bases, V lost 4 bases, and 4 bases had no gene match. CDR3 coding DNA: TGCGCCAGCAGCACCCGGGACAGCAATGAGCAGTTCTTC. It codes for CASSTRDSNEQFF.

The chain joins TRBV29-1 to TRBJ2-7; 8 nucleotides line up with TRBD1. This CDR3 comprises 14 residues. Looked up from germline, CDR1 is SQVTM and CDR2 is ANQGSEA. After removal of 3 bases from V and 2 bases from J, the junction contained 6 bases not matched to a gene. CDR3 loop: CSVENRGLPYEQYF. In DNA, the CDR3 is TGCAGCGTTGAGAACAGGGGGTTACCCTACGAGCAGTACTTC.

The CDR3 DNA reads as TGTGCCAGCAGCTCCCCGGAACAGGGGGCTGAGACCCAGTACTTC. It specifies CASSSPEQGAETQYF. The chain combines TRBV7-9 with TRBJ2-5; 9 bases align to TRBD1. V trimming: 4 bases; J trimming: 5 bases; junction bases outside the gene matches: 8. This CDR3 is 15 amino acids long. Germline assignment: CDR1 SEHNR and CDR2 FQNEAQ (reference sequence).

This clone was seen more than once but under ten times. This chain links TRBV19 with TRBJ1-1; D is possibly TRBD1 (6 bases). V gave up 6 bases and J gave up 6 bases, with 20 bases separating them. The length of the CDR3 is 15 residues. Germline V gene lookup returns CDR1 LNHDA and CDR2 SQIVND (reference sequence). CDR3: CASSRGLGTGAEAFF. The CDR3 DNA follows: TGTGCCAGTAGCCGGGGGCTGGGCACCGGGGCTGAAGCTTTCTTT.

The V call is TRBV7-9, the J call TRBJ1-5; 7 bases align to TRBD1. Germline V gives CDR1 SEHNR, CDR2 FQNEAQ (reference sequence). The CDR3 covers 17 residues. The ends lost 2 bases at V and 1 base at J; junction bases unmatched: 8. CDR3 residues: CASSLIEGARSNQPQHF. As DNA, the CDR3 is TGTGCCAGCAGCTTAATCGAGGGGGCGAGGAGCAATCAGCCCCAGCATTTT.

This chain uses TRBV28 with TRBJ2-2; 8 bases line up with TRBD1. V lost 3 bases to trimming and J lost 0 bases; unmatched junction nucleotides: 3. CDR1 is MDHEN and CDR2 is SYDVKM in the germline V gene. The CDR3 totals 16 residues. CDR3: CASSFSGQANTGELFF. CDR3 DNA: TGTGCCAGCAGTTTTTCGGGACAGGCGAACACCGGGGAGCTGTTTTTT.

The V call is TRBV10-3, the J call TRBJ2-3; 9 bases align to TRBD2. Per germline, CDR1 ENHRY and CDR2 SYGVKD. This CDR3 has 15 amino acids. Trimming took 2 bases from V and 5 from J; bases not matched to a gene: 5. The CDR3 loop is CAISEVSGGGDTQYF. DNA for the CDR3: TGTGCCATCAGTGAGGTTAGCGGGGGTGGAGATACGCAGTATTTT.

This clone appeared a single time. The J gene is TRBJ1-2, the V gene TRBV7-3; 8 bases fit TRBD1. Germline loops: CDR1 SGHTA, CDR2 FQGTGA. Losses at the gene ends were 5 bases for V and 10 bases for J; bases not matched to a gene: 21. The CDR3 runs 17 residues. The chain's CDR3 is CASSPRPGQVSPLDYTF. DNA of the CDR3: TGTGCCAGCAGCCCCCGACCGGGACAGGTTTCTCCTCTTGACTACACCTTC.

The chain uses TRBV27 and TRBJ2-7, with a weak D call TRBD2 (5 bases). The CDR3 consists of 14 residues. The ends were cut back, 6 bases at V and 3 bases at J, with 15 bases in the middle. Per germline, CDR1 MNHEY and CDR2 SMNVEV (reference sequence). DNA of the CDR3: TGTGCCAGCAGACCCACCCCGGGGAGCTACGAGCAGTACTTC. It encodes CASRPTPGSYEQYF.

This clone was detected only a few times. V usage is TRBV10-1 and J usage is TRBJ1-1; D not certain. CDR3 length: 13 residues. Germline CDR1 is WNHNN and CDR2 is SYGVQD (reference sequence). Trimming took 0 bases from V and 4 from J, leaving 6 bases between them. The CDR3 sequence: CASSESTGTEAFF. The CDR3 nucleotides are TGCGCCAGCAGTGAGTCGACCGGCACTGAAGCTTTCTTT.

The V gene is TRBV27, the J gene TRBJ2-1; a weak D match, TRBD2 (6 bases). Germline-derived CDR1 and CDR2 are MNHEY and SMNVEV (reference sequence). The CDR3 spans 14 residues. The V and J ends lost 5 bases and 9 bases respectively, with 17 bases between them. The CDR3 region is CASSPLGGSGEQFF. The DNA of the CDR3 is TGTGCCAGCAGTCCCCTGGGGGGTTCTGGTGAGCAGTTCTTC.

This chain connects TRBV9 to TRBJ2-1; TRBD2 matches 9 bases. V lost 3 bases to trimming and J lost 5 bases; unmatched junction nucleotides: 6. Germline V gene data show CDR1 as SGDLS and CDR2 as YYNGEE. There are 15 residues in the CDR3. The DNA for the CDR3 is TGTGCCAGCAGCGCCGATAGCGGGAGTGACAATGAGCAGTTCTTC. Protein sequence: CASSADSGSDNEQFF.

The J gene is TRBJ1-2, the V gene TRBV7-9, with D possibly matching TRBD1 (6 bases). The CDR3 consists of 14 residues. The germline V gene encodes CDR1 SEHNR and CDR2 FQNEAQ (reference sequence). V dropped 5 bases and J dropped 5 bases, with 15 bases sitting between them. The CDR3 coding sequence is TGTGCCAGCAGCACTGGACAGTCTCTATATGGCTACACCTTC. Translated, it gives CASSTGQSLYGYTF.

This clone was seen only once. The chain employs TRBV28 and TRBJ2-7; tentatively, D is TRBD1 (6 bases). Trimming removed 6 bases from V and 0 bases from J, with 15 bases in between. The CDR3 sequence is 15 residues long. Germline assignment: CDR1 MDHEN and CDR2 SYDVKM. The CDR3 DNA sequence: TGTGCCAGCAGGTACGGGACACCGAGCTCCTACGAGCAGTACTTC. The encoded protein is CASRYGTPSSYEQYF. Looking up the rest from reference TRBV28 and TRBJ2-7 gives the full variable domain: DVKVTQSSRYLVKRTGEKVFLECVQDMDHENMFWYRQDPGLGLRLIYFSYDVKMKEKGDIPEGYSVSREKKERFSLILESASTNQTSMYLCASRYGTPSSYEQYFGPGTRLTVT.

The chain is built from TRBV27 and TRBJ1-2; D is unresolved. Germline lookup yields CDR1 MNHEY and CDR2 SMNVEV (reference sequence). CDR3 size: 14 residues. V lost 3 bases and J 3 bases, leaving 11 bases between the germline ends. Here the CDR3 reads CASSLGGIHYGYTF. CDR3 DNA: TGTGCCAGCAGTTTGGGCGGGATCCACTATGGCTACACCTTC.

This clone appeared a single time. CDR3 DNA sequence: TGTGCAAGTCGCTTAGCTTTTCACAACGAGCAGTACTTC. Protein sequence: CASRLAFHNEQYF. The chain employs TRBV12-2 and TRBJ2-7; the table's D call, TRBD1, was not checked against the DNA. TRBV12-2 is reported as a pseudogene. The CDR3 spans 13 residues.

The chain has TRBV5-1 and TRBJ2-5, with D tentatively TRBD2 (5 bases). CDR3 length: 16 residues. V lost 2 bases and J lost 5, with 19 bases in between. The germline V gene encodes CDR1 SGHRS and CDR2 YFSETQ. The CDR3 sequence: CASSLRTATSLETQYF. Written as DNA, the CDR3 is TGCGCCAGCAGCTTACGGACTGCGACTTCTCTGGAGACCCAGTACTTC.

This clone has just one count. The same CDR3 can be traced to other DNA sequences in this sample. This rearrangement joins TRBV27 to TRBJ2-1; D possibly corresponds to TRBD2 (5 bases). The V end was cut by 5 bases, the J end by 0 bases, with 11 bases between. Germline V gene sequence: CDR1 MNHEY, CDR2 SMNVEV (reference sequence). The CDR3 is 15 residues long. Here the CDR3 reads CASSLRTGSYNEQFF. Written as DNA, the CDR3 is TGTGCCAGCAGTCTACGGACTGGCTCCTACAATGAGCAGTTCTTC.

The chain combines TRBV28 with TRBJ2-3, with D unresolved. Germline V gene lookup returns CDR1 MDHEN and CDR2 SYDVKM. The CDR3 runs to 14 residues. Trimming left V 5 bases short and J 6 bases short, with 15 bases between. The CDR3 is CASSPPLLGDTQYF. Written as DNA, the CDR3 is TGTGCCAGCAGTCCGCCCCTTCTAGGGGATACGCAGTATTTT.

The rearrangement joins TRBV9 to TRBJ2-7, with D perhaps matching TRBD1 (6 bases). Germline V CDR1 and CDR2: SGDLS, YYNGEE. The V gene lost 4 bases and the J gene lost 3 bases, with 20 bases spanning the gap. This CDR3 region has 16 residues. This chain's CDR3 is CASSPGLDPGVYEQYF. DNA of the CDR3: TGTGCCAGCAGCCCCGGCCTGGACCCAGGGGTCTACGAGCAGTACTTC.

To note about this clone: Other DNA sequences in the sample encode the same CDR3. V is TRBV9 and J is TRBJ1-2; D might be TRBD1 (6 bases). Germline CDR1 SGDLS, CDR2 YYNGEE. The CDR3 is made up of 12 amino acids. V was clipped by 0 bases and J by 8 bases, with 8 bases between them. The CDR3 nucleotides are TGTGCCAGCAGCGTAGCCGGGGGCGGCTACACCTTC. Amino acids: CASSVAGGGYTF.

V usage is TRBV4-2 and J usage is TRBJ1-2, with D possibly TRBD1 on 6 matching bases. The V end lost 4 bases, the J end lost 6 bases, and 21 bases lay between the germline ends. The germline V gene has CDR1 LGHNA and CDR2 YNFKEQ. The CDR3 totals 16 residues. This chain's CDR3 is CASSRSNPGTIDGYTF. CDR3 DNA sequence: TGTGCCAGCAGCCGTTCAAATCCCGGGACAATAGATGGCTACACCTTC.